This T cell receptor beta chain was identified in a study of CD8 T cells in ankylosing spondylitis listed by TCRdb under 2017. Background on the whole study: The study set out to find disease-linked TCR variants by profiling T cell receptor beta repertoires in ankylosing spondylitis patients and healthy donors. Samples of peripheral blood were taken, and for ankylosing spondylitis patients, synovial fluid was collected as well. The full study cohort was made up of about 25 ankylosing spondylitis patients and more than 90 healthy donors.

Results the study describes overall, beyond this receptor: A TCR beta motif made up of eight highly homologous amino acid variants appeared to be characteristic of blood from ankylosing spondylitis patients. According to the report, matched synovial fluid samples from ankylosing spondylitis patients were significantly enriched for the disease-linked clones. The disease-linked clones had a CD8+ phenotype and were found at relatively low frequencies in peripheral blood. Some of the motif variants had been reported before in the synovial fluid and blood of reactive arthritis patients, a finding that suggests common disease-initiation mechanisms.

With respect to this clonotype: Which antigen it targets is not known. Base qualities are not recorded, but no much larger clone differs from it by a single base.

The sequencer listed for this sample is Illumina HiSeq 2500. TCR beta libraries were prepared by quantitative 5'-RACE with molecular barcodes. In the original analysis: A new computational method, built on a probabilistic model of VDJ rearrangement, was used to identify disease-linked TCR variants. The public reads were reanalyzed by TCRdb: fastp trimming at Q25, MiXCR alignment, in-frame beta chains only. Identical CDR3 protein sequences are pooled into one entry, listed with their most common genes and DNA. TCRdb's processing, not the authors' own work, is the source of the V and J calls. In all, the sample holds fewer than 750,000 distinct CDR3 sequences, and about 20% of those were seen once. The top ten constitute around 19% of the sample. Trimming accounts for 10 bases at V and 0 bases at J, while the number of junction bases matched to no gene is 4. Taken from the germline V gene, the CDR1 and CDR2 loops are SGHTA and FQGNSA. There are 13 amino acids in the CDR3, from cysteine to phenylalanine inclusive. Only the CDR3 portion is preserved as DNA: 39 bases, with reading frame beginning at the first base.

The chain is made from TRBV7-2 and TRBJ2-7; 9 nucleotides in the junction match TRBD2. The receptor comes from a male donor with ankylosing spondylitis. Input material: blood, either unsorted or a sorted T cell fraction (not recorded which). The DNA sequence reads TGTGCCAAACAGCGGGAGGACTCCTACGAGCAGTACTTC. This codes for CAKQREDSYEQYF.